These 25 T cell receptor beta chains originate from one sample sequenced in a study of early T cells in non-severe SARS-CoV-2 infection. Each CDR3 protein gets one entry after TCRdb re-called the 5' RACE reads with MiXCR. Found here are about 56,000 distinct CDR3 sequences, approximately 15% of them singletons; the top ten hold roughly 4.3%. This sample comprised whole blood, obtained at baseline. The receptors were gathered from an adult who was a healthcare worker with PCR-confirmed SARS-CoV-2 infection or an uninfected control (not recorded which).

This clonotype was observed many times. The rearrangement links TRBV18 to TRBJ1-1; perhaps TRBD1 as D (6 bases). The CDR3 runs 14 residues. Per the germline V gene, CDR1 is KGHSH and CDR2 is LQKENI. Trimming took off 4 bases at V and 2 bases at J, with 11 bases between the two ends. As DNA, the CDR3 is TGTGCCAGCTCACAACAGGGTGGTAACACTGAAGCTTTCTTT. Translated: CASSQQGGNTEAFF.

This clonotype was seen a handful of times. An end of the junction differs from the germline gene, which may be a read error. The chain carries TRBV7-2 and TRBJ2-3; 9 bases map to TRBD2. The CDR3 contains 11 residues. The germline gives CDR1 SGHTA, CDR2 FQGNSA. The CDR3 bases are TGTGCCAGCAGCTTTGGGACTAGCAGGACCTTT. Encoded protein: CASSFGTSRTF.

The rearrangement uses TRBV2 and TRBJ2-3, with TRBD2 identical over 7 bases. The junction had 6 bases not matched to a gene; V was cut back by 6 bases and J by 0 bases. CDR3 size: 15 residues. From germline, CDR1 is SNHLY and CDR2 FYNNEI. CDR3 amino acids: CASRMTSRSTDTQYF. CDR3 nucleotides: TGTGCCAGCAGGATGACTAGCAGAAGCACAGATACGCAGTATTTT.

The chain couples TRBV4-2 to TRBJ1-1; 9 bases map to TRBD1. This CDR3 has 14 amino acids. Germline V gene data show CDR1 as LGHNA and CDR2 as YNFKEQ. V lost 0 bases, J lost 6 bases, and 2 bases stayed unmatched. The CDR3 DNA is TGTGCCAGCAGCCAAGAGGACAGGGGCCCTGAAGCTTTCTTT. Translating it yields CASSQEDRGPEAFF.

The table lists this clonotype with many counts. This chain joins TRBV5-8 and TRBJ2-3; D might be TRBD2 (5 bases). Trimming cost V 4 bases and J 2 bases, with 8 bases left between them. Germline V gene lookup returns CDR1 SGHTS and CDR2 YDEGEE. The CDR3 spans 13 residues. CDR3 loop: CASSPDYTDTQYF. The CDR3, as DNA: TGTGCCAGCAGCCCCGACTACACAGATACGCAGTATTTT. Based on the CDR3 plus reference TRBV5-8 and TRBJ2-3, the full variable domain is EAGVTQSPTHLIKTRGQQATLRCSPISGHTSVYWYQQALGLGLQFLLWYDEGEERNRGNFPPRFSGRQFPNYSSELNVNALELEDSALYLCASSPDYTDTQYFGPGTRLTVL.

The rearrangement joins TRBV9 to TRBJ2-1; the D is unclear. This CDR3 spans 14 amino acids. Germline lookup yields CDR1 SGDLS and CDR2 YYNGEE. V was trimmed by 3 bases and J by 4 bases, leaving 11 bases between them. This CDR3 reads CASSASGPYNEQFF. CDR3 bases: TGTGCCAGCAGCGCATCCGGGCCTTACAATGAGCAGTTCTTC.

The chain has TRBV20-1 and TRBJ2-7; D is uncertain. The germline V and J ends were trimmed by 4 bases and 3 bases, with 22 bases remaining between them. Germline V CDR1 and CDR2: DFQATT, SNEGSKA (reference sequence). This CDR3 comprises 16 residues. The CDR3 region is CSAKSPDQNGIYEQYF. DNA of the CDR3: TGCAGTGCTAAATCCCCAGACCAGAATGGGATCTACGAGCAGTACTTC.

The V and J genes are TRBV20-1 and TRBJ1-5; D not certain. Between the trimmed V and J ends, which lost 0 bases and 5 bases, there was a span of 20 bases. The CDR3 is 17 residues long. Germline lookup yields CDR1 DFQATT and CDR2 SNEGSKA (reference sequence). The CDR3, as DNA: TGCAGTGCTAGAGAACCTACGGACTGGAAACAAGATCAGCCCCAGCATTTT. Encoded protein: CSAREPTDWKQDQPQHF.

This clonotype has more than one count but fewer than ten. The genes are TRBV4-2 and TRBJ1-4; 9 bases align to TRBD1. The CDR3 consists of 17 residues. Per germline, CDR1 LGHNA and CDR2 YNFKEQ. J gave up 7 bases and V 1 base, and 10 bases lay outside the gene matches. In nucleotides, the CDR3 is TGTGCCAGCAGCCAAGTCTCCGGACAGGGGAGGAGTGAAAAACTGTTTTTT. It encodes CASSQVSGQGRSEKLFF.

The rearrangement uses TRBV20-1 and TRBJ1-2; tentative D call: TRBD1 (5 bases). Trimming took 3 bases from V and 2 from J, leaving 13 bases between them. CDR1 and CDR2 (germline): DFQATT, SNEGSKA (reference sequence). The CDR3 length is 14 residues. CDR3 in amino acids: CSARGPGGNYGYTF. CDR3 sequence (DNA): TGCAGTGCTAGGGGGCCTGGGGGGAACTATGGCTACACCTTC.

This clonotype was counted many times. CDR3 DNA sequence: TGTGCCAGCAGCTTAGATCGACTAGGTAATGAGCAGTTCTTC. Amino acids: CASSLDRLGNEQFF. The genes are TRBV11-2 and TRBJ2-1, with D maybe TRBD2 (6 bases). Trimming removed 0 bases at V and 7 bases at J, with 10 bases between. Germline V gene lookup returns CDR1 SGHAT and CDR2 FQNNGV. The CDR3 length is 14 residues.

The chain joins TRBV23-1 to TRBJ2-2, with 9 bases fitting TRBD1. TRBV23-1 belongs to the ORF category, with a function that is uncertain. V gave up 7 bases and J gave up 5 bases; unmatched junction bases: 14. CDR3 length equals 17 residues. DNA of the CDR3: TGCGCCAGCAATCGGGGGGCCGGGACAGGGAGGACCGGGGAGCTGTTTTTT. Translation gives CASNRGAGTGRTGELFF.

The chain couples TRBV29-1 to TRBJ2-3; D remains ambiguous. The CDR3 extends over 12 amino acids. V gave up 3 bases and J gave up 2 bases, with 6 bases separating them. CDR1 and CDR2 (germline): SQVTM, ANQGSEA. As DNA, the CDR3 is TGCAGCGTTGACGCCCCCACAGATACGCAGTATTTT. It is translated as CSVDAPTDTQYF.

This chain uses TRBV12-3 or TRBV12-4 with TRBJ2-3, with D hard to call. The CDR3 is made up of 11 amino acids. V lost 3 bases and J 8 bases, leaving 6 bases between the germline ends. CDR3 in DNA: TGTGCCAGCAGTTTGGGCAGTACGCAGTATTTT. It codes for CASSLGSTQYF.

This clonotype came up many times. The V gene is TRBV6-5, the J gene TRBJ2-4; D not certain. CDR3 length: 15 residues. Trimming removed 6 bases from V and 0 bases from J, with 12 bases in between. Looked up from germline, CDR1 is MNHEY and CDR2 is SVGAGI. The CDR3 sequence is CASSPNLIAKNIQYF. As DNA, the CDR3 is TGTGCCAGCAGCCCTAATCTAATAGCCAAAAACATTCAGTACTTC.

V is TRBV10-3 and J is TRBJ2-7; 8 bases are shared with TRBD1. Germline loops: CDR1 ENHRY, CDR2 SYGVKD. The ends lost 4 bases at V and 5 bases at J; junction bases unmatched: 7. CDR3 length equals 14 residues. In nucleotides, the CDR3 is TGTGCCATCAGTGTATCTGGACAGGGTCACGAGCAGTACTTC. Its protein is CAISVSGQGHEQYF.

This chain uses TRBV27 with TRBJ2-1; unclear D gene. V was clipped by 4 bases and J by 0 bases, with 7 bases between them. CDR3 length: 14 residues. Germline assignment: CDR1 MNHEY and CDR2 SMNVEV (reference sequence). The DNA of the CDR3 is TGTGCCAGCAGTTCACCGAGCTCCTACAATGAGCAGTTCTTC. Translation: CASSSPSSYNEQFF.

This chain connects TRBV7-6 to TRBJ2-3; possibly TRBD1 or TRBD2 for D (6 bases each). The CDR3 contains 15 residues. CDR1 SGHVS and CDR2 FNYEAQ come from the germline V gene. V shed 5 bases and J shed 4 bases, with 16 bases lying between them. CDR3 bases: TGTGCCAGCAGCCGGGGGACACTACCTGCAGATACGCAGTATTTT. This sequence encodes CASSRGTLPADTQYF.

The rearrangement uses TRBV27 and TRBJ2-7; 8 nucleotides line up with TRBD2. The germline CDR1 and CDR2 sequences are MNHEY and SMNVEV (reference sequence). The CDR3 is 16 amino acids. V lost 6 bases and J lost 4; bases outside the gene matches: 14. The CDR3 here is CASSPHGGGGGYEQYF. In DNA form, the CDR3 reads TGTGCCAGCAGCCCCCATGGCGGAGGCGGGGGGTACGAGCAGTACTTC.

This clonotype has a count of ten or more. The chain uses TRBV6-1 and TRBJ1-1; 9 bases fit TRBD1. Trimming cost V 8 bases and J 0 bases; bases outside gene matches: 4. The V gene's germline CDR1 is MNHNS and CDR2 SASEGT. The CDR3 is 14 amino acids. The chain's CDR3 is CASWGQGMNTEAFF. CDR3 DNA sequence: TGTGCCAGCTGGGGACAGGGTATGAACACTGAAGCTTTCTTT.

This chain joins TRBV28 and TRBJ2-1; TRBD2 agrees at 8 bases. Trimming took 7 bases from V and 7 from J; bases not matched to a gene: 21. CDR3 length: 18 amino acids. The germline V gene encodes CDR1 MDHEN and CDR2 SYDVKM. This CDR3 is CASNPTGLAGLSLNEQFF. The DNA for the CDR3 is TGTGCCAGCAACCCCACGGGTCTAGCGGGTTTATCTTTGAATGAGCAGTTCTTC.

This clonotype came up a few times. The rearrangement uses TRBV6-6 and TRBJ2-1; a possible D gene is TRBD2 (5 bases). With 2 bases removed from V and 9 bases from J, the gap between germline ends came to 11 bases. The germline gives CDR1 MNHNY, CDR2 SVGAGI (reference sequence). The CDR3 contains 13 residues. CDR3 amino acids: CASSYEPGGEQFF. The DNA for the CDR3 is TGTGCCAGCAGTTACGAGCCCGGAGGTGAGCAGTTCTTC.

This chain connects TRBV7-2 to TRBJ2-2; D is perhaps TRBD1 or TRBD2 (6 bases each). V dropped 1 base and J dropped 2 bases, with 17 bases sitting between them. Germline assignment: CDR1 SGHTA and CDR2 FQGNSA. This CDR3 is built from 18 residues. The CDR3 sequence: CASSLEGVRRVNTGELFF. CDR3 in DNA: TGTGCCAGCAGCTTAGAGGGGGTTCGGAGGGTCAACACCGGGGAGCTGTTTTTT.

This clonotype occurred a few times. The chain uses TRBV5-6 and TRBJ2-3; TRBD1 might be the D (5 bases). From germline, CDR1 is SGHDT and CDR2 YYEEEE. This CDR3 is built from 16 residues. Trimming took off 2 bases at V and 1 base at J, with 14 bases between the two ends. The CDR3 sequence is CASSFSLDKRTDTQYF. In nucleotides, the CDR3 is TGTGCCAGCAGCTTCTCCCTGGACAAACGCACAGATACGCAGTATTTT.

This clonotype was picked up many times. The V gene is TRBV28, the J gene TRBJ2-2, with D unresolved. Germline V CDR1 and CDR2: MDHEN, SYDVKM. The CDR3 length is 18 residues. Trimming shortened V by 2 bases and J by 0 bases, and 16 bases separated the two germline ends. The CDR3 reads CASSLPAFAAANTGELFF. The CDR3 nucleotides are TGTGCCAGCAGTTTACCTGCTTTTGCTGCTGCGAACACCGGGGAGCTGTTTTTT.